The 19 T cell receptor beta chains given below trace back to one sample, sequenced in a study of cytomegalovirus exposure and HLA in healthy donors. PCR used 60 Vbeta primers and 13 Jbeta primers. Profiling relied on immunoSEQ multiplex PCR, and the TCRdb table lists in-frame clones only, not all of them. Seen here are some 150,000 clones, about 64% observed once, and the top ten hold under 2.5%. Sequencing input: PBMCs. Receptors were obtained from a woman aged 40 to 50 in good health and CMV-seronegative.

This clone was detected a few times. The rearrangement uses TRBV7-9 and TRBJ1-1; 8 nucleotides agree with TRBD1. V trimming: 8 bases; J trimming: 3 bases; junction bases outside the gene matches: 5. The CDR3 is 13 amino acids. CDR1 is SEHNR and CDR2 is FQNEAQ in the germline V gene (reference sequence). The CDR3 DNA reads as TGTGCCAGCGACAGGGGAACGGACACTGAAGCTTTCTTT. It yields the protein CASDRGTDTEAFF. Full variable domain (rest looked up from reference TRBV7-9 and TRBJ1-1): DTGVSQNPRHKITKRGQNVTFRCDPISEHNRLYWYRQTLGQGPEFLTYFQNEAQLEKSRLLSDRFSAERPKGSFSTLEIQRTEQGDSAMYLCASDRGTDTEAFFGQGTRLTVV.

The chain links TRBV7-3 to TRBJ2-5, with TRBD1 as a possible D gene (5 bases). The V gene lost 0 bases and the J gene lost 3 bases, with 14 bases spanning the gap. The CDR3 sequence is 16 residues long. The germline V gene encodes CDR1 SGHTA and CDR2 FQGTGA. The CDR3 DNA sequence: TGTGCCAGCAGCTTAACAGGGGAAGGGCTAAAAGAGACCCAGTACTTC. It yields the protein CASSLTGEGLKETQYF.

The CDR3 reads CASSLEMDRGYGYTF. In DNA, the CDR3 is TGCGCCAGCAGCTTGGAGATGGACAGGGGCTATGGCTACACCTTC. V gene TRBV5-1 combines with J gene TRBJ1-2, with TRBD1 matching over 9 bases. CDR3 size: 15 residues. Germline CDR1 SGHRS, CDR2 YFSETQ. V shed 0 bases and J 4 bases; nucleotides not matched to a gene: 4. Based on the CDR3 plus reference TRBV5-1 and TRBJ1-2, the full variable domain is KAGVTQTPRYLIKTRGQQVTLSCSPISGHRSVSWYQQTPGQGLQFLFEYFSETQRNKGNFPGRFSGRQFSNSRSEMNVSTLELGDSALYLCASSLEMDRGYGYTFGSGTRLTVV.

V gene TRBV7-9 combines with J gene TRBJ2-5; D may be TRBD2 (6 bases). This CDR3 comprises 16 residues. The germline gives CDR1 SEHNR, CDR2 FQNEAQ (reference sequence). Trimming removed 5 bases at V and 11 bases at J, with 27 bases between. The CDR3 is CASSEGGAGTVSEQYF. DNA for the CDR3: TGTGCCAGCAGCGAGGGCGGGGCGGGGACGGTATCTGAGCAGTACTTC. Full variable domain (rest looked up from reference TRBV7-9 and TRBJ2-5): DTGVSQNPRHKITKRGQNVTFRCDPISEHNRLYWYRQTLGQGPEFLTYFQNEAQLEKSRLLSDRFSAERPKGSFSTLEIQRTEQGDSAMYLCASSEGGAGTVSEQYFGPGTRLLVL.

This chain uses TRBV5-6 with TRBJ1-2, with D perhaps matching TRBD1 (6 bases). V was shortened by 4 bases and J by 2 bases, with 12 bases between the two germline ends. This CDR3 contains 14 residues. CDR1 and CDR2 (germline): SGHDT, YYEEEE. CDR3 nucleotide sequence: TGTGCCAGCAGCCCTTCGGGACAAAACTATGGCTACACCTTC. Its protein product is CASSPSGQNYGYTF. Using reference TRBV5-6 and TRBJ1-2 for the parts outside the CDR3, the full variable domain is DAGVTQSPTHLIKTRGQQVTLRCSPKSGHDTVSWYQQALGQGPQFIFQYYEEEERQRGNFPDRFSGHQFPNYSSELNVNALLLGDSALYLCASSPSGQNYGYTFGSGTRLTVV.

This clone showed up just a few times. The V call is TRBV27, the J call TRBJ2-5, with D perhaps TRBD1 (7 bases). There are 15 residues in the CDR3. The germline V gene encodes CDR1 MNHEY and CDR2 SMNVEV (reference sequence). V lost 6 bases and J lost 2, with 16 bases in between. In DNA, the CDR3 is TGTGCCAGCAGGCCCTCGCGGGACAGACAAGAGACCCAGTACTTC. Amino acid sequence: CASRPSRDRQETQYF.

This clone has only a few counts. The CDR3 sequence is CASSEKRGGGNIQYF. The DNA for the CDR3 is TGTGCCAGCAGTGAAAAGCGGGGGGGCGGAAACATTCAGTACTTC. The V call is TRBV6-1, the J call TRBJ2-4; 10 nucleotides match TRBD2. V was clipped by 2 bases and J by 6 bases; unmatched bases: 4. The CDR3 consists of 15 residues. Germline lookup yields CDR1 MNHNS and CDR2 SASEGT.

J is TRBJ1-1 and V is TRBV29-1; D gene uncertain. Germline CDR1 reads SQVTM; CDR2 reads ANQGSEA. Trimming took off 6 bases at V and 0 bases at J, with 11 bases between the two ends. This CDR3 has 13 residues. DNA for the CDR3: TGCAGCGTCAAGCGGATTATGAACACTGAAGCTTTCTTT. Residues: CSVKRIMNTEAFF.

The chain links TRBV7-2 to TRBJ1-2, with D possibly matching TRBD1 (6 bases). Between the trimmed V and J ends, which lost 3 bases and 1 base, there was a span of 15 bases. Germline V gene lookup returns CDR1 SGHTA and CDR2 FQGNSA. This CDR3 comprises 16 residues. CDR3 sequence reads: CASSFHQGRNNYGYTF. The DNA for the CDR3 is TGTGCCAGCAGCTTTCATCAGGGGAGAAATAACTATGGCTACACCTTC.

Comments on this clone: One junction end does not reproduce the germline sequence, and a read error may be involved. The chain combines TRBV29-1 with TRBJ2-1; possible D gene TRBD2, 6 bases. The CDR3 sequence is 14 residues long. Germline assignment: CDR1 SQVTM and CDR2 ANQGSEA. CDR3 bases: TGCAGCGTTGAAGGCTGGGGAGGCTACGATGAGCAGTTCTTC. Protein sequence: CSVEGWGGYDEQFF.

As to this clone: No DNA is shown, since the ends of the CDR3 on it are uncertain; the CDR3 is the one TCRdb lists. CDR3 protein: CASSFGPGTFDTEDFF. This chain connects TRBV28 to TRBJ1-1; the table's D call, TRBD1, has no DNA check behind it. Germline V gene sequence: CDR1 MDHEN, CDR2 SYDVKM. From its first to its last residue, the CDR3 has 16 amino acids.

This clone was observed a few times. V gene TRBV6-6 combines with J gene TRBJ1-2; a possible D gene is TRBD1 (6 bases). Germline CDR1 is MNHNY and CDR2 is SVGAGI (reference sequence). The CDR3 is 16 amino acids. V was clipped by 5 bases and J by 0 bases, with 16 bases between them. In nucleotides, the CDR3 is TGTGCCAGCAGTAACGTACAGGGTTCTGCTAACTATGGCTACACCTTC. It yields the protein CASSNVQGSANYGYTF.

This rearrangement joins TRBV25-1 to TRBJ2-7; 11 bases are a match to TRBD1. Germline assignment: CDR1 MGHDK and CDR2 SYGVNS. The CDR3 loop spans 15 amino acids. With V trimmed by 4 bases and J by 6 bases, 8 bases remained unmatched. The CDR3 region is CASSAPGTGGGEQYF. CDR3 in DNA: TGTGCCAGCAGTGCCCCCGGGACAGGGGGTGGCGAGCAGTACTTC.

For the CDR3, the DNA is TGTGCCAGCAGTTTAGCGGGGAATTTTCACAATGAGCAGTTCTTC. It specifies CASSLAGNFHNEQFF. V is TRBV6-5 and J is TRBJ2-1; 8 bases agree with TRBD2. CDR1 is MNHEY and CDR2 is SVGAGI in the germline V gene. CDR3 size: 15 residues. After removal of 4 bases from V and 5 bases from J, the junction contained 7 bases not matched to a gene.

V usage is TRBV5-6 and J usage is TRBJ1-5, with TRBD1 matching 8 bases. CDR3 length: 16 residues. Germline CDR1 and CDR2: SGHDT and YYEEEE. Unmatched junction bases numbered 7, after V lost 4 bases and J lost 1 base. CDR3 DNA sequence: TGTGCCAGCAGCCTGACAGGGGATCCAAGCAATCAGCCCCAGCATTTT. Its protein product is CASSLTGDPSNQPQHF.

This clone was observed a few times. This chain joins TRBV7-2 and TRBJ2-1; TRBD2 agrees at 7 bases. Germline V gene lookup returns CDR1 SGHTA and CDR2 FQGNSA. The V and J ends lost 1 base and 8 bases, in that order; junction bases with no gene match: 8. The CDR3 is 15 residues long. This chain's CDR3 is CASSLEGTRGDEQFF. CDR3 nucleotide sequence: TGTGCCAGCAGCTTAGAGGGTACTCGGGGGGATGAGCAGTTCTTC.

This clone was counted a few times. The gene calls are TRBV18 and TRBJ1-1, with D hard to call. The CDR3 runs 13 residues. V lost 7 bases to trimming and J lost 1 base, with 10 bases between them. The germline gives CDR1 KGHSH, CDR2 LQKENI. Written as DNA, the CDR3 is TGTGCCAGCTGCACCACCGGGAACACTGAAGCTTTCTTT. Translating it yields CASCTTGNTEAFF.

This clone was detected only a few times. V is TRBV5-1 and J is TRBJ2-1; tentative D call: TRBD1 (6 bases). The CDR3 length is 15 residues. Trimming took off 8 bases at V and 0 bases at J, with 15 bases between the two ends. Germline V lookup: CDR1 SGHRS, CDR2 YFSETQ. The CDR3 loop reads CASKMDSLSYNEQFF. The CDR3 DNA follows: TGCGCCAGTAAAATGGACAGTCTCTCCTACAATGAGCAGTTCTTC. Supplemented by reference TRBV5-1 and TRBJ2-1, the full variable domain reads KAGVTQTPRYLIKTRGQQVTLSCSPISGHRSVSWYQQTPGQGLQFLFEYFSETQRNKGNFPGRFSGRQFSNSRSEMNVSTLELGDSALYLCASKMDSLSYNEQFFGPGTRLTVL.

This CDR3 is CASSQEPYGQLLMNTEAFF. The DNA for the CDR3 is TGTGCCAGCAGCCAAGAGCCGTACGGACAGCTTTTGATGAACACTGAAGCTTTCTTT. The genes are TRBV4-2 and TRBJ1-1, with a tentative D call TRBD1 (6 bases). Germline V gene sequence: CDR1 LGHNA, CDR2 YNFKEQ. This CDR3 spans 19 amino acids. Trimming took 0 bases from V and 0 from J, leaving 20 bases between them.